The rows below give T cell receptor beta chains drawn from one sample of a study of shared clonotypes between healthy human individuals. Method: immunoSEQ multiplex PCR; TCRdb's copy keeps in-frame clones and lacks some. The data contain 1,400,000 or so clones, 98% to 99% of them seen just once; the ten biggest clones take up 0.3% to 0.45%. Material: naive CD4+ T cells sorted from blood. The receptors were sampled from a man under 40 in good health. Each CDR3 is given with its conserved first and last residue. D genes are given only for firm matches. The size of a clone is reported for some rows only, either as once, few or many, or as a class for expanded clones.

j_call | clone_size | d_call | v_call | cdr3_aa | cdr3_nt
TRBJ1-1 | - | TRBD1 | TRBV11-2 | CASSLRQGIEAFF | TGTGCCAGCAGCTTGAGACAGGGGATTGAAGCTTTCTTT
TRBJ2-5 | once | TRBD1 | TRBV6-5 | CASIPQGEETQYF | TGTGCCAGCATCCCCCAGGGGGAAGAGACCCAGTACTTC
TRBJ2-1 | - | - | TRBV29-1 | CSVAGTPYNEQFF | TGCAGCGTCGCCGGGACTCCCTACAATGAGCAGTTCTTC
TRBJ2-1 | once | - | TRBV14 | CASSQYSQGPDEQFF | TGTGCCAGCAGCCAATATTCTCAGGGTCCCGATGAGCAGTTCTTC
TRBJ2-1 | - | - | TRBV10-1 | CASSISGTDEQFF | TGCGCCAGCAGCATCTCCGGGACCGACGAGCAGTTCTTC
TRBJ2-1 | - | - | TRBV11-2 | CASSRQGGNEQFF | TGTGCCAGCAGTAGACAGGGAGGCAATGAGCAGTTCTTC
TRBJ2-1 | - | - | TRBV4-3 | CASSQDLVDNSYNEQFF | TGCGCCAGCAGCCAAGATCTTGTGGACAACTCCTACAATGAGCAGTTCTTC
TRBJ2-7 | - | - | TRBV5-1 | CASSLSTYEQYF | TGCGCCAGCAGCTTGTCCACCTACGAGCAGTACTTC
TRBJ2-5 | - | - | TRBV14 | CASSIAARGETQYF | TGTGCCAGCAGCATAGCTGCGCGCGGGGAGACCCAGTACTTC
TRBJ2-1 | - | - | TRBV7-6 | CASSLSSRGNLNEQFF | TGTGCCAGCAGCTTAAGTTCAAGGGGTAACTTAAATGAGCAGTTCTTC
TRBJ2-2 | - | TRBD1 | TRBV19 | CASRSGTGNTGELFF | TGTGCCAGTAGATCCGGGACAGGGAACACCGGGGAGCTGTTTTTT
TRBJ1-3 | - | - | TRBV19 | CASSLSDGRNTIYF | TGTGCCAGTAGTCTTTCGGACGGGCGAAACACCATATATTTT
TRBJ1-1 | - | - | TRBV2 | CASSPPTRSEAFF | TGTGCCAGCAGCCCCCCTACCCGAAGTGAAGCTTTCTTT
TRBJ2-1 | - | - | TRBV5-4 | CASSGGIEGSDNEQFF | TGTGCCAGCAGCGGGGGTATAGAGGGATCTGACAATGAGCAGTTCTTC
TRBJ2-3 | - | - | TRBV5-6 | CASSFSGDNSVDTQYF | TGTGCCAGCAGCTTCAGTGGGGACAACTCGGTTGATACGCAGTATTTT
TRBJ1-5 | - | - | TRBV19 | CASSITGRGSNQPQHF | TGTGCCAGTAGTATAACTGGTCGGGGATCCAATCAGCCCCAGCATTTT
TRBJ1-1 | - | - | TRBV18 | CASSPRLADEAFF | TGTGCCAGCTCACCGCGGTTGGCGGATGAAGCTTTCTTT
TRBJ1-5 | - | - | TRBV28 | CASSFGPQHF | TGTGCCAGCAGTTTCGGGCCCCAGCATTTT
TRBJ2-5 | - | TRBD1 | TRBV5-1 | CASTPYRGLQETQYF | TGCGCCAGCACACCTTACAGGGGTCTCCAAGAGACCCAGTACTTC
TRBJ2-7 | - | TRBD2 | TRBV7-9 | CASTKAGGRASYEQYF | TGTGCCAGCACCAAAGCGGGAGGGCGCGCCTCCTACGAGCAGTACTTC
TRBJ2-7 | - | - | TRBV14 | CASRSSLTPTTEQYF | TGTGCCAGCAGGTCCTCCCTTACTCCTACGACCGAGCAGTACTTC
TRBJ2-1 | - | - | TRBV9 | CASSPSPPQRIRYNEQFF | TGTGCCAGCAGCCCCAGTCCCCCTCAACGTATTAGGTACAATGAGCAGTTCTTC
TRBJ2-2 | - | TRBD1 | TRBV18 | CASSILDRGLVTGELFF | TGTGCCAGCTCCATACTGGACAGGGGGCTCGTCACCGGGGAGCTGTTTTTT
TRBJ1-2 | once | - | TRBV6-5 | CASRRSSYGYTF | TGTGCCAGCAGACGGAGCAGTTATGGCTACACCTTC
TRBJ2-7 | - | - | TRBV20-1 | CSHTRTYEQYF | TGCAGTCACACTAGAACATACGAGCAGTACTTC
TRBJ2-5 | - | TRBD2 | TRBV5-5 | CASTRTSGTETQYF | TGTGCCAGCACCAGGACTAGCGGGACTGAGACCCAGTACTTC
TRBJ1-1 | once | - | TRBV29-1 | CSAVVWNTEAFF | TGCAGCGCTGTTGTATGGAACACTGAAGCTTTCTTT
TRBJ2-1 | - | TRBD1 | TRBV18 | CASSLSQGYNEQFF | TGTGCCAGCTCATTATCACAGGGGTACAATGAGCAGTTCTTC
TRBJ2-7 | - | TRBD1 | TRBV28 | CASNDRGLRDEQYF | TGTGCCAGCAACGACAGGGGACTTCGCGACGAGCAGTACTTC
TRBJ2-7 | once | - | TRBV6-1 | CASSTGLRGYEQYF | TGTGCCAGCAGTACCGGGCTTCGGGGCTACGAGCAGTACTTC
TRBJ1-1 | - | TRBD1 | TRBV19 | CASTQWDRGIFGTEAFF | TGTGCCAGTACCCAGTGGGACAGGGGTATTTTCGGCACTGAAGCTTTCTTT
TRBJ1-2 | - | - | TRBV27 | CASSPLGYLYGYTF | TGTGCCAGCAGTCCACTTGGATACCTCTATGGCTACACCTTC
TRBJ1-2 | - | TRBD1 | TRBV28 | CASSLGRGDYGYTF | TGTGCCAGCAGTTTAGGCAGGGGGGACTATGGCTACACCTTC
TRBJ2-1 | - | - | TRBV28 | CASSPGVRVHEQFF | TGTGCCAGCAGCCCCGGAGTGAGGGTCCATGAGCAGTTCTTC
TRBJ2-1 | once | TRBD2 | TRBV18 | CASSQGLPQTGEQFF | TGTGCCAGCTCACAGGGACTACCCCAGACGGGGGAGCAGTTCTTC
TRBJ2-5 | - | - | TRBV16 | CASSQSGETQYF | TGTGCCAGCAGCCAATCCGGGGAGACCCAGTACTTC
TRBJ2-1 | - | TRBD2 | TRBV9 | CASSVDPLRAGRLNEQFF | TGTGCCAGCAGCGTAGACCCCCTAAGAGCGGGGAGACTCAATGAGCAGTTCTTC
TRBJ2-6 | - | TRBD1 | TRBV5-4 | CASASRDRDPGANVLTF | TGTGCCAGCGCGTCCCGGGACAGGGACCCTGGGGCCAACGTCCTGACTTTC
TRBJ2-2 | - | - | TRBV19 | CASSSKNWELFF | TGTGCCAGTAGTTCGAAGAACTGGGAGCTGTTTTTT
TRBJ1-2 | - | - | TRBV7-6 | CASSLLSRANLYGYTF | TGTGCCAGCAGCTTACTGAGTCGTGCGAACCTCTATGGCTACACCTTC
TRBJ2-2 | - | - | TRBV30 | CAWSVMGGLGELFF | TGTGCCTGGAGTGTTATGGGCGGACTGGGGGAGCTGTTTTTT
TRBJ1-2 | once | - | TRBV7-9 | CASSLSGGSYGYTF | TGTGCCAGCAGCTTGTCGGGAGGGAGCTATGGCTACACCTTC
TRBJ2-2 | - | - | TRBV5-1 | CASSGPGELFF | TGCGCCAGCAGCGGCCCCGGGGAGCTGTTTTTT
TRBJ2-3 | - | TRBD1 | TRBV5-6 | CASSEWGRDRATDTQYF | TGTGCCAGCAGCGAATGGGGCCGGGACAGGGCCACAGATACGCAGTATTTT
TRBJ2-1 | - | TRBD2 | TRBV10-3 | CAISEPGSGKDDEQFF | TGTGCCATCAGTGAGCCTGGGAGCGGGAAAGACGATGAGCAGTTCTTC
TRBJ2-7 | - | - | TRBV28 | CASRPNPIRDEQYF | TGTGCCAGCAGACCCAACCCAATCCGGGACGAGCAGTACTTC
TRBJ1-5 | - | - | TRBV28 | CASNDRVYSNQPQHF | TGTGCCAGTAACGACAGAGTTTATAGCAATCAGCCCCAGCATTTT
TRBJ1-1 | - | - | TRBV5-1 | CASSSWTGFEAFF | TGCGCCAGCAGCTCGTGGACCGGATTCGAAGCTTTCTTT
TRBJ2-7 | - | - | TRBV21-1 | CASSKAYGVAGRLKGEQYF | TGTGCCAGCAGCAAAGCTTATGGGGTAGCGGGACGGCTGAAAGGCGAGCAGTACTTC
TRBJ1-4 | - | - | TRBV6-5 | CASSYTPASNEKLFF | TGTGCCAGCAGTTACACCCCGGCCTCTAATGAAAAACTGTTTTTT